The text below deals with one TCR beta chain. Its antigen is not identified. Germline V lookup: CDR1 SGHAT, CDR2 FQNNGV. Trimming left V 0 bases short and J 4 bases short, with 18 bases between. This CDR3 comprises 17 residues. Measured with immunoSEQ multiplex PCR; TCRdb has only the in-frame clones, and not every one. The sample has 100,000 to 150,000 clones, approximately 85% seen once. The record originates from a study of T cell responses to AZD1222 COVID-19 vaccine. Findings and caveats of the study: Just five to seven people given AZD1222 tested seropositive at baseline. The span of vaccine-associated CD4 TCRs extended across spike, with dominance at 160-218 and 743-854. None of the repertoires were sampled until the peak T cell response had passed. Donors were chiefly white British, with a greater number of females, and clonal diversity was perhaps underestimated.

The sequence was obtained from an adult in good health. The V call is TRBV11-2, the J call TRBJ1-1, with a possible D match to TRBD1 (6 bases). This sample comprised peripheral blood, obtained on day 0 of AZD1222 vaccination. CDR3 amino acids: CASSLDTGFGISTEAFF. The DNA for the CDR3 is TGTGCCAGCAGCTTAGATACAGGGTTCGGTATCAGCACTGAAGCTTTCTTT.